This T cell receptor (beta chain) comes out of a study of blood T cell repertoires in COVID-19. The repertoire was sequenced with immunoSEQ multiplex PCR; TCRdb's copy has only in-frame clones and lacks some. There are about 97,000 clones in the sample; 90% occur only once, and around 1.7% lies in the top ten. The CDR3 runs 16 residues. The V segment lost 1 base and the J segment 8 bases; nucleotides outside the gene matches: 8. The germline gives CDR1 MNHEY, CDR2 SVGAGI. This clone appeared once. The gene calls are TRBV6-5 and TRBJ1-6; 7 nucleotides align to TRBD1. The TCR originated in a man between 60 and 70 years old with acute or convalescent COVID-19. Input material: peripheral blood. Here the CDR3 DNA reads TGTGCCAGCAGTTACTTTTACAGGGGTAAAGATTCACCCCTCCACTTT. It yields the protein CASSYFYRGKDSPLHF.